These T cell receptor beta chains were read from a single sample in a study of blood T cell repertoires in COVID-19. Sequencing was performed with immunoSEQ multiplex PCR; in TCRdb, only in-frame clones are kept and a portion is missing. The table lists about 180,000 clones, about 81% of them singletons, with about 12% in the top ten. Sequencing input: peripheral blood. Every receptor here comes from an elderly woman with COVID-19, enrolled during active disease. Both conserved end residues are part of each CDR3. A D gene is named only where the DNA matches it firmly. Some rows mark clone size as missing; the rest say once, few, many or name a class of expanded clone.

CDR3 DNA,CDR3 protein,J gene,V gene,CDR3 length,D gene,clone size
TGTGCCAGCAGTGGGAGTATCTACGAGCAGTACTTC,CASSGSIYEQYF,TRBJ2-7,TRBV25-1,12,NA,NA
TGCGCCAGCAGCTTGGAACTGTTTCTAGCCGGGGAGCTGTTTTTT,CASSLELFLAGELFF,TRBJ2-2,TRBV5-1,15,NA,NA
TGTGCCAGCAGGAGGGACAGACACAACTATGGCTACACCTTC,CASRRDRHNYGYTF,TRBJ1-2,TRBV2,14,TRBD1,NA
TGTGCCAGCAGCTTCATATTAAGGGGCGTCGAAAAACTGTTTTTT,CASSFILRGVEKLFF,TRBJ1-4,TRBV11-3,15,NA,NA
TGTGCCAGCAGTTTTTCAAGGATTAGGAGGAGGGGCTCCTACAATGAGCAGTTCTTC,CASSFSRIRRRGSYNEQFF,TRBJ2-1,TRBV28,19,NA,NA
TGTGCCAGCAGTTATGGTCCAGGGTCGAACACCGGGGAGCTGTTTTTT,CASSYGPGSNTGELFF,TRBJ2-2,TRBV6-2/TRBV6-3,16,NA,NA
TGTGCCAGTCTCAGGACGAACACCGGGGAGCTGTTTTTT,CASLRTNTGELFF,TRBJ2-2,TRBV19,13,NA,NA
TGTGCCAGCAGCTTTACGGGGGGGCCACAAGAAACCCAGTACTTC,CASSFTGGPQETQYF,TRBJ2-5,TRBV5-5,15,TRBD2,NA
TGTGCCAGCAGCCTCCGACAAAAATCCTACAATGAGCAGTTCTTC,CASSLRQKSYNEQFF,TRBJ2-1,TRBV7-8,15,NA,NA
TGTGCCACCAGTGATTTTAACCTAGCGGGAGCCGGGGAGCTGTTTTTT,CATSDFNLAGAGELFF,TRBJ2-2,TRBV24-1,16,TRBD2,NA
TGTGCCAGCAGCCGGACAGGGACCCATGAAAAACTGTTTTTT,CASSRTGTHEKLFF,TRBJ1-4,TRBV7-9,14,TRBD1,NA
TGTGCCAGCAGCCCGGCCGGGGGAGATTTTAACCAAAAGCAGTTCTTC,CASSPAGGDFNQKQFF,TRBJ2-1,TRBV5-5,16,NA,NA
TGTGCCAGCACCCTCCCAACGGGACAGAGCTACGAGCAGTACTTC,CASTLPTGQSYEQYF,TRBJ2-7,TRBV28,15,TRBD1,NA
TGTGCCAGCAGCCTTACGGGGGTCTCTGGAAACACCATATATTTT,CASSLTGVSGNTIYF,TRBJ1-3,TRBV7-2,15,NA,NA
TGTGCCATCATGGAGACTGACTCCTACGAGCAGTACTTC,CAIMETDSYEQYF,TRBJ2-7,TRBV10-3,13,NA,NA
TGTGCCAGCAGCGTAACCGGGGGCTCTGGAAACACCATATATTTT,CASSVTGGSGNTIYF,TRBJ1-3,TRBV6-2/TRBV6-3,15,NA,few
TGCGCCAGCAGCCCGCCCGGGAAAGCTTACAATGAGCAGTTCTTC,CASSPPGKAYNEQFF,TRBJ2-1,TRBV4-1,15,NA,NA
TGTGCCATCAGTGAGTCGGCCACTGAAGCTTTCTTT,CAISESATEAFF,TRBJ1-1,TRBV10-3,12,NA,NA
TGTGCCAGCAGCTCCCGGACAGGGGAGGGTTCACCCCTCCACTTT,CASSSRTGEGSPLHF,TRBJ1-6,TRBV21-1,15,NA,NA
TGTGCCAGCGCCGGGGGGAGCTCCTACAATGAGCAGTTCTTC,CASAGGSSYNEQFF,TRBJ2-1,TRBV7-9,14,TRBD2,NA
TGTGCCAGTAGTATTGGAGGACAGCAAGAGACCCAGTACTTC,CASSIGGQQETQYF,TRBJ2-5,TRBV19,14,NA,few
TGTGCCACCAGTGACGCAGGGGGCAATCAGCCCCAGCATTTT,CATSDAGGNQPQHF,TRBJ1-5,TRBV24-1,14,NA,NA
TGCAGCGTCTCCGGGACAGGGGGATGGAATGAGCAGTTCTTC,CSVSGTGGWNEQFF,TRBJ2-1,TRBV29-1,14,TRBD1,NA
TGTGCCAGCAGCTTAAAGGCTGGGGGGTACACTGAAGCTTTCTTT,CASSLKAGGYTEAFF,TRBJ1-1,TRBV7-6,15,NA,NA
TGTGCCAGCAGCCTCGACAGGACACGGAATTCACCCCTCCACTTT,CASSLDRTRNSPLHF,TRBJ1-6,TRBV11-2,15,NA,NA
TGTGCCAGCAGCCTTAGCGCCTACACCGGGGAGCTGTTTTTT,CASSLSAYTGELFF,TRBJ2-2,TRBV7-2,14,NA,NA
TGTGCCACCGGGACTAGGTTAGGCAATGAGCAGTTCTTC,CATGTRLGNEQFF,TRBJ2-1,TRBV19,13,TRBD2,NA
TGTGCCAGCAGTTTCCGGGAAGGGGGCGCGGGCGGGGAGCTGTTTTTT,CASSFREGGAGGELFF,TRBJ2-2,TRBV27,16,TRBD1,NA
TGTGCCAGCAGCTTGGCGTTACCGGGACAGGGTTACGAGCAGTACTTC,CASSLALPGQGYEQYF,TRBJ2-7,TRBV5-5,16,TRBD1,NA
TGTGCCAGCAGCGTGTCGACTATTTCGGGCGGCACCGGGGAGCTGTTTTTT,CASSVSTISGGTGELFF,TRBJ2-2,TRBV9,17,NA,NA
TGCGCCAGCAGCCAAGGGGGACAGGCTAGCACAGATACGCAGTATTTT,CASSQGGQASTDTQYF,TRBJ2-3,TRBV4-1,16,TRBD1,NA
TGCAGCGTTGTAGGCAGGGGCTCCACTGAAGCTTTCTTT,CSVVGRGSTEAFF,TRBJ1-1,TRBV29-1,13,NA,NA
TGCAGCGCCTCAGGGTTGCGGACCCAGTACTTC,CSASGLRTQYF,TRBJ2-5,TRBV29-1,11,NA,NA
TGTGCCAGCAGCTTGGAGAGGGCCCCTAATTCACCCCTCCACTTT,CASSLERAPNSPLHF,TRBJ1-6,TRBV5-4,15,NA,NA
TGTGCCAGTAGTATAAGAGGCAGCTATAGCAATCAGCCCCAGCATTTT,CASSIRGSYSNQPQHF,TRBJ1-5,TRBV19,16,NA,NA
TGTGCCAGCAGCCAAGATCGTTACGACTCCCCTTACACTGAAGCTTTCTTT,CASSQDRYDSPYTEAFF,TRBJ1-1,TRBV4-2,17,NA,NA
TGTGCCAGCGGGCGGGGACTCACAGATACGCAGTATTTT,CASGRGLTDTQYF,TRBJ2-3,TRBV7-9,13,NA,NA
TGTGCCAGCAGCGTAGGGGACAGGGTGGAAAACACCATATATTTT,CASSVGDRVENTIYF,TRBJ1-3,TRBV9,15,TRBD1,NA
TGTGCCAGCAGTTTCCCGGGGGCAGATACGCAGTATTTT,CASSFPGADTQYF,TRBJ2-3,TRBV28,13,NA,few
TGCGCCAGCAGCTCCGGACTAGCGGGGTCTGGCGGGGAGCTGTTTTTT,CASSSGLAGSGGELFF,TRBJ2-2,TRBV5-1,16,TRBD2,NA
TGTGCCAGCAGCTTGGTGCCTTCTGACAGGCTCTCCTACAATGAGCAGTTCTTC,CASSLVPSDRLSYNEQFF,TRBJ2-1,TRBV5-4,18,NA,few
TGTGCCAGCAGCACCCGGGACAGGGGGCATCCCTATAATTCACCCCTCCACTTT,CASSTRDRGHPYNSPLHF,TRBJ1-6,TRBV7-6,18,TRBD1,once
TGTGCCAGCAGCGGGACAGGGCGAGATCAGCCCCAGCATTTT,CASSGTGRDQPQHF,TRBJ1-5,TRBV2,14,TRBD1,NA
TGTGCCTGGAGTGTAGCGGGGGGCACAGATACGCAGTATTTT,CAWSVAGGTDTQYF,TRBJ2-3,TRBV30,14,TRBD2,NA
TGTGCCAGCAGCCCAGGGGGCGGAGAGACCCAGTACTTC,CASSPGGGETQYF,TRBJ2-5,TRBV3-1/TRBV3-2,13,TRBD1,NA
TGCGCCAGCAGCACGCGACAGCTATCATACAATGAGCAGTTCTTC,CASSTRQLSYNEQFF,TRBJ2-1,TRBV5-1,15,NA,NA
TGTGCCAGCAGCTTAGGAGGGTCAGCTAACTATGGCTACACCTTC,CASSLGGSANYGYTF,TRBJ1-2,TRBV7-9,15,NA,once
TGTGCCAGCAGTAGGCAGGGTTTCGACGAGCAGTACTTC,CASSRQGFDEQYF,TRBJ2-7,TRBV6-5,13,NA,NA
TGCAGTGCCAAGTGGGACAGTGAAGCTTTCTTT,CSAKWDSEAFF,TRBJ1-1,TRBV20-1,11,TRBD1,NA
TGTGCCTGGAGTGAGGGGACAGGGGGAAGCGAAAAACTGTTTTTT,CAWSEGTGGSEKLFF,TRBJ1-4,TRBV30,15,TRBD1,NA
TGCGCCAGCAGCCACCAGACAGGGGTGAATTCACCCCTCCACTTT,CASSHQTGVNSPLHF,TRBJ1-6,TRBV4-1,15,TRBD1,NA